The entry that follows covers one TCR beta chain sequence. Its antigen is not known. Germline V gene data show CDR1 as SGHVS and CDR2 as FQNEAQ. With V trimmed by 5 bases and J by 5 bases, 6 bases remained unmatched. The CDR3 length is 14 residues. This record belongs to a study of cytomegalovirus exposure and HLA in healthy donors. Separate from the roughly 700-subject first cohort, the approximately 120-subject validation cohort was the one that the donors belonged to. Profiled with immunoSEQ multiplex PCR; TCRdb holds only in-frame clones, not every one. Of a few hundred thousand clones detected, around 90% appear once; the ten largest clones hold around 0.91%. General study results and limits: A list of 150 to 200 TCR beta chains associated with cytomegalovirus was given.

Sequenced input: PBMCs. This sequence was found in a man aged 30 to 39 in good health and CMV-seronegative. The V gene is TRBV7-8, the J gene TRBJ1-1, with 9 positions matching TRBD1. Here the CDR3 reads CASSDHRGRTEAFF. The CDR3 coding sequence is TGTGCCAGCAGCGATCACAGGGGGCGGACTGAAGCTTTCTTT.